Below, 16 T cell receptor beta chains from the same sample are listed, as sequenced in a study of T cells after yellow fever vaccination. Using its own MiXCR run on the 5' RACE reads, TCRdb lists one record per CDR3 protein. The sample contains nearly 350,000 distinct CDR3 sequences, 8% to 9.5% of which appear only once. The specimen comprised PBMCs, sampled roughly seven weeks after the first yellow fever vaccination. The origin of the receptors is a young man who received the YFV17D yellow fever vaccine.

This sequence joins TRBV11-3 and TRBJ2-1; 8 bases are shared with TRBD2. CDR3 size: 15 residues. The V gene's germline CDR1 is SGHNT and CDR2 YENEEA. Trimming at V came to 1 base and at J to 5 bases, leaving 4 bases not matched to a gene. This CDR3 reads CASSLGRGANNEQFF. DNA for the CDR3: TGTGCCAGCAGCTTAGGGCGGGGGGCCAACAATGAGCAGTTCTTC.

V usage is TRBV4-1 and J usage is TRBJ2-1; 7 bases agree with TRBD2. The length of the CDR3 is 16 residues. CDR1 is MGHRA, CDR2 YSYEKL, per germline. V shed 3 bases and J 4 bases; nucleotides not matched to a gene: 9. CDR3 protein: CASSHPGLAVYNEQFF. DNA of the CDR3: TGCGCCAGCAGCCATCCTGGGCTAGCGGTATACAATGAGCAGTTCTTC.

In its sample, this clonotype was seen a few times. This CDR3 is CAWGTALEAFF. Written as DNA, the CDR3 is TGTGCCTGGGGGACGGCTCTGGAAGCTTTCTTT. The genes are TRBV30 and TRBJ1-1, with D possibly matching TRBD1 (5 bases). The V gene lost 5 bases and the J gene lost 8 bases, with 12 bases spanning the gap. The CDR3 runs to 11 residues. Germline V gene data show CDR1 as GTSNPN and CDR2 as SVGIG (reference sequence).

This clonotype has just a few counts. The CDR3 is CASTLGETQYF. The CDR3 DNA reads TGTGCCAGCACCCTCGGAGAGACCCAGTACTTC. The V gene is TRBV6-5, the J gene TRBJ2-5; D unclear. CDR3 length: 11 amino acids. V lost 7 bases, J lost 4 bases, and 7 bases lay in between. Germline V gene sequence: CDR1 MNHEY, CDR2 SVGAGI.

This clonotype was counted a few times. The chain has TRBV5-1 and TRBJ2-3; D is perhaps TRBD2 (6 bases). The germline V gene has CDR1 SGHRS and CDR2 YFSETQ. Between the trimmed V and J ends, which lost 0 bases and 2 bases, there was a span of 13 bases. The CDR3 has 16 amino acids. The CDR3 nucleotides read TGCGCCAGCAGCTTGGTTCCGGGGGACCCCACAGATACGCAGTATTTT. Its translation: CASSLVPGDPTDTQYF.

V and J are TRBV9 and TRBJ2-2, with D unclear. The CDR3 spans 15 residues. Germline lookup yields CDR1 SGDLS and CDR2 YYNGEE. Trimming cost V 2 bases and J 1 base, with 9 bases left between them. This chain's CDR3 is CASSVAEMNTGELFF. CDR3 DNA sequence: TGTGCCAGCAGCGTTGCGGAAATGAACACCGGGGAGCTGTTTTTT.

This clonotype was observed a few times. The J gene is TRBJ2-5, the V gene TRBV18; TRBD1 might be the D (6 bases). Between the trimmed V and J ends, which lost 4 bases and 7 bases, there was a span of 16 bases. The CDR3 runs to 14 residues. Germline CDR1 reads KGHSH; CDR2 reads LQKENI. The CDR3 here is CASSLDRTQTTQYF. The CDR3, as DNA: TGTGCCAGCTCACTTGACAGGACCCAAACGACCCAGTACTTC.

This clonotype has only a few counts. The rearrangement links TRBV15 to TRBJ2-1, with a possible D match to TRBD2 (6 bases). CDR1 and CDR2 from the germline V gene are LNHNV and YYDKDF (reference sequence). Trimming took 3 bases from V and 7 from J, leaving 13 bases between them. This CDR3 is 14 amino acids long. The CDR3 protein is CATSSSGVTNEQFF. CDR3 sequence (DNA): TGTGCCACCAGCAGCTCGGGGGTCACGAATGAGCAGTTCTTC.

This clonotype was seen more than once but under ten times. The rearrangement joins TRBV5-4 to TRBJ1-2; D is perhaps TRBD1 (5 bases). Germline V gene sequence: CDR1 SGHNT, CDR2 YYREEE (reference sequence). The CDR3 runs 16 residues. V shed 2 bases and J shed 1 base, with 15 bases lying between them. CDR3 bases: TGTGCCAGCAGCTTATGGTGGACACCTCTTAACTATGGCTACACCTTC. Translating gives CASSLWWTPLNYGYTF.

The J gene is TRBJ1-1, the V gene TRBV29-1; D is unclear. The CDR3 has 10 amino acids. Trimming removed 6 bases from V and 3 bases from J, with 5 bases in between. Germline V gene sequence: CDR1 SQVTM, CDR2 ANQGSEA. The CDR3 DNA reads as TGCAGCGTGTTTTACACTGAAGCTTTCTTT. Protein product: CSVFYTEAFF.

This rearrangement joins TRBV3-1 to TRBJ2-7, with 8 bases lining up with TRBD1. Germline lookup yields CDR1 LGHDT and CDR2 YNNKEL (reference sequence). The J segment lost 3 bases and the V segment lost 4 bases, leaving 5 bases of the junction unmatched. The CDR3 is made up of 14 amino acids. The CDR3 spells CASSPGQGNYEQYV. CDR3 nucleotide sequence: TGTGCCAGCAGCCCAGGACAGGGAAACTACGAGCAGTACGTC.

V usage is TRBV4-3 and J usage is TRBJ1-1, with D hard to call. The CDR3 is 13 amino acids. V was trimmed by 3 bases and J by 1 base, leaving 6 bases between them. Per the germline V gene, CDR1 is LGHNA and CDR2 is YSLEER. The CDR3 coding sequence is TGCGCCAGCAGCCAGTACAAGAACACTGAAGCTTTCTTT. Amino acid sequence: CASSQYKNTEAFF.

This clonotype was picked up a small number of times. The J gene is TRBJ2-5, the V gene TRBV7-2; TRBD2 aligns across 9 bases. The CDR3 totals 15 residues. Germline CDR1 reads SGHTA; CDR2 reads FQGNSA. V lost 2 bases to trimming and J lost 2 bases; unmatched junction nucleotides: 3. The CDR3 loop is CASSLRRGGQETQYF. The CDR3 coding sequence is TGTGCCAGCAGCTTAAGGCGGGGGGGACAAGAGACCCAGTACTTC. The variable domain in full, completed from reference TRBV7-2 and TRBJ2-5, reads GAGVSQSPSNKVTEKGKDVELRCDPISGHTALYWYRQSLGQGLEFLIYFQGNSAPDKSGLPSDRFSAERTGGSVSTLTIQRTQQEDSAVYLCASSLRRGGQETQYFGPGTRLLVL.

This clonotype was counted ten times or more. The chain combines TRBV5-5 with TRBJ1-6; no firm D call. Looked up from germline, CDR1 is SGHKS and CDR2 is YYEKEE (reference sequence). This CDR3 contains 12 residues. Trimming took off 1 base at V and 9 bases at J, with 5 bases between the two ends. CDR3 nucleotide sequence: TGTGCCAGCAGCTTGTACACTTCACCCCTCCACTTT. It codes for CASSLYTSPLHF. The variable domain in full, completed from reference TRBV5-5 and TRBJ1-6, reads DAGVTQSPTHLIKTRGQQVTLRCSPISGHKSVSWYQQVLGQGPQFIFQYYEKEERGRGNFPDRFSARQFPNYSSELNVNALLLGDSALYLCASSLYTSPLHFGNGTRLTVT.

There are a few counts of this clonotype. CDR3 nucleotides: TGCGCCAGCAGTTACGGGGGAACCCGCGAGCAGTACTTC. Amino acid sequence: CASSYGGTREQYF. The gene calls are TRBV5-1 and TRBJ2-7, with D maybe TRBD2 (6 bases). The CDR3 spans 13 residues. V dropped 5 bases and J dropped 6 bases, with 15 bases sitting between them. Germline loops: CDR1 SGHRS, CDR2 YFSETQ.

This chain's CDR3 is CASSSKGQGKAYEQYF. The CDR3, as DNA: TGTGCCAGCAGCTCGAAAGGACAGGGTAAAGCCTACGAGCAGTACTTC. J is TRBJ2-7 and V is TRBV7-9; 8 bases map to TRBD1. The CDR3 extends over 16 amino acids. Germline CDR1 is SEHNR and CDR2 is FQNEAQ (reference sequence). The V gene end was trimmed by 4 bases and the J gene end by 2 bases; junction bases not matched to a gene: 10. The full variable domain, rest sourced from reference TRBV7-9 and TRBJ2-7, is DTGVSQNPRHKITKRGQNVTFRCDPISEHNRLYWYRQTLGQGPEFLTYFQNEAQLEKSRLLSDRFSAERPKGSFSTLEIQRTEQGDSAMYLCASSSKGQGKAYEQYFGPGTRLTVT.